This T cell receptor (beta chain) is from a study of control samples from healthy donors and cancer patients. Germline-derived CDR1 and CDR2 are KGHSH and LQKENI. CDR3 size: 12 residues. Deletions cut 0 bases from V and 4 bases from J, with 3 bases between. The assay was immunoSEQ multiplex PCR, and TCRdb's table has in-frame clones only and misses some. This sample has roughly 190,000 clones, with 90% to 95% found just once. Sequenced: blood. This receptor was taken from a woman between 25 and 40 years old in good health. The chain links TRBV18 to TRBJ1-1; D unresolved. The CDR3 protein is CASSPPVTEAFF. CDR3 DNA sequence: TGTGCCAGCTCACCACCGGTCACTGAAGCTTTCTTT.